This T cell receptor (beta chain) was identified during a study of cytomegalovirus exposure and HLA in healthy donors. Looking at the study overall: One earlier analysis, a look at 180 million or so T cells, found 100 million to 130 million unique TCR beta sequences.

Amplification used 60 Vbeta primers and 13 Jbeta primers. The table came from immunoSEQ multiplex PCR; TCRdb's copy has only in-frame clones and leaves some out. The sample lists over 35,000 clones; about 47% were seen once. This CDR3 has 15 residues. Germline CDR1 is MNHNS and CDR2 is SASEGT. Trimming stripped 7 bases from V and 0 bases from J, with 13 bases between. This clone was recorded once. The antigen remains undetermined. Findings and limits, study-wide: Listed as cytomegalovirus-associated were 150 to 200 TCR beta chains. Most TCR beta V segments were productive about 90% or about 30% of the time in an earlier analysis.

The specimen sequenced was PBMCs. The chain carries TRBV6-1 and TRBJ1-5; a weak D match, TRBD1 (5 bases). The TCR comes from a human donor in good health. The CDR3 here is CASKGKLNSNQPQHF. CDR3 coding DNA: TGTGCCAGCAAGGGGAAATTAAATAGCAATCAGCCCCAGCATTTT.